The entry below gives a single T cell receptor beta chain sequence along with its context. This sample is drawn from a study of control samples from healthy donors and cancer patients. The data were produced by immunoSEQ multiplex PCR, yet TCRdb's version contains in-frame clones alone and is incomplete. In the table there are 150,000 to 200,000 clones, 91% of which are singletons. V dropped 3 bases and J dropped 4; count of bases not matched to a gene: 1. CDR1 and CDR2 (germline): MRHNA, SNTAGT. The CDR3 sequence is 16 residues long. The specimen was blood. The chain joins TRBV6-4 to TRBJ2-3, with 16 bases lining up with TRBD2. This clonotype was sampled from a woman aged 25-40 years in good health. The CDR3 spells CASSEGLAGGPDTQYF. CDR3 nucleotide sequence: TGTGCCAGCAGTGAGGGACTAGCGGGAGGGCCAGATACGCAGTATTTT.